This is a list of T cell receptor beta chains from one sample in a study of blood T cell repertoires in COVID-19. The protocol was immunoSEQ multiplex PCR, while the TCRdb copy is restricted to in-frame clones and leaves out a portion. The sample lists around 150,000 clones; 85% were seen once. The material sequenced was peripheral blood. These receptors were taken from a human donor with acute or convalescent COVID-19. The donor label of this sample is uncertain. Both conserved end residues are part of each CDR3. D genes are given only for firm matches. For some rows the clone size is stated as once, few or many, or as a class when expanded; others skip it.

D	size	V	J	DNA	CDR3
TRBD1	NA	TRBV19	TRBJ1-4	TGTGCCAGTAGTAGGGTAACCGGGACAGGGAATGAAAAACTGTTTTTT	CASSRVTGTGNEKLFF
NA	few	TRBV6-1	TRBJ1-6	TGTGCCAGCAGTGAATACCTAAACAGTAACCCCAATTCACCCCTCCACTTT	CASSEYLNSNPNSPLHF
NA	NA	TRBV7-3	TRBJ1-2	TGTGCCAGCAGCGTCAGACAGTCAGACTATGGCTACACCTTC	CASSVRQSDYGYTF
TRBD1	few	TRBV7-9	TRBJ2-1	TGTGCCAGCAGCTTAGGGGCAGGGGGCTACAATGAGCAGTTCTTC	CASSLGAGGYNEQFF
NA	NA	TRBV13	TRBJ1-1	TGTGCCAGCAGCTCTGTATTCGGGGGGGAAGCTTTCTTT	CASSSVFGGEAFF
TRBD1	NA	TRBV9	TRBJ1-1	TGTGCCAGCAGCGCTGGGGACAGCATTAACACTGAAGCTTTCTTT	CASSAGDSINTEAFF
NA	NA	TRBV5-4	TRBJ2-5	TGTGCCAGCAGCTTGGCGCCAGACCAAGAGACCCAGTACTTC	CASSLAPDQETQYF
NA	NA	TRBV21-1	TRBJ2-7	TGTGCCAGCAGCCACCTCGCCGGGACAGGGTACGGGCAGTACTTC	CASSHLAGTGYGQYF
TRBD1	NA	TRBV30	TRBJ2-6	TGTGCCTGGAGTGTGACAGGGGTTTCGGGGGCCAACGTCCTGACTTTC	CAWSVTGVSGANVLTF
TRBD1	NA	TRBV6-6	TRBJ1-1	TGTGCCAGCAGCTGGGGACAGATGAACACTGAAGCTTTCTTT	CASSWGQMNTEAFF
NA	once	TRBV5-5	TRBJ1-1	TGTGCCAGCAGCTTGGGATCGGGGTTAAACACTGAAGCTTTCTTT	CASSLGSGLNTEAFF
NA	NA	TRBV4-1	TRBJ1-2	TGCGCCAGCAGCCAGCCCAGGTCTTCTAACTATGGCTACACCTTC	CASSQPRSSNYGYTF
TRBD1	NA	TRBV19	TRBJ1-2	TGTGCCAGTAGTATTTACCCGGGACAGGGGACGGGATATGGCTACACCTTC	CASSIYPGQGTGYGYTF
TRBD1	few	TRBV10-1	TRBJ2-7	TGCGCCAGCGTCGATCCAGGGGGCTATTTCGAGCAGTACTTC	CASVDPGGYFEQYF
TRBD1	few	TRBV28	TRBJ1-1	TGTGCCAGCAGTCCCCTGGGACAGGGAAACACTGAAGCTTTCTTT	CASSPLGQGNTEAFF
NA	NA	TRBV11-3	TRBJ2-5	TGTGCCAGCAGCTTAGAAACAGTTCAAGAGACCCAGTACTTC	CASSLETVQETQYF
NA	NA	TRBV28	TRBJ2-3	TGTGCCAGCAGTTCGCTCCGGACAGTGACTAGCACAGATACGCAGTATTTT	CASSSLRTVTSTDTQYF
NA	once	TRBV7-8	TRBJ1-1	TGTGCCAGCAGCCCGCGGGGGAACACTGAAGCTTTCTTT	CASSPRGNTEAFF
TRBD2	NA	TRBV27	TRBJ2-7	TGTGCCAGCAGCCATAGCGGGGTTTACGAGCAGTACTTC	CASSHSGVYEQYF
NA	NA	TRBV5-5	TRBJ1-2	TGTGCCAGCAGCTTGGATTACAGCAGGTCATCTAACTATGGCTACACCTTC	CASSLDYSRSSNYGYTF
NA	NA	TRBV3-1/TRBV3-2	TRBJ1-5	TGTGCCAGCAGCCCCCAGGCGAGCGGGAATCAGCCCCAGCATTTT	CASSPQASGNQPQHF
NA	NA	TRBV29-1	TRBJ2-3	TGCAGCGTTGCGCGGCAGGGGCCAGCAGATACGCAGTATTTT	CSVARQGPADTQYF
TRBD2	NA	TRBV3-1/TRBV3-2	TRBJ2-1	TGTGCCAGCAGCCCACACGGAACATTGACTAGCGGGGGGGCAAGCTCCTACAATGAGCAGTTCTTC	CASSPHGTLTSGGASSYNEQFF
TRBD1	NA	TRBV15	TRBJ1-5	TGTGCCACCACCGTGGACAGGGGGTTCAATCAGCCCCAGCATTTT	CATTVDRGFNQPQHF
NA	NA	TRBV29-1	TRBJ2-6	TGCAGCGGGAGGACAGAGGCCAACGTCCTGACTTTC	CSGRTEANVLTF
NA	NA	TRBV18	TRBJ1-2	TGTGCCAGCTCACTCGACAGGAACTATGGCTACACCTTC	CASSLDRNYGYTF
NA	NA	TRBV30	TRBJ1-3	TGTGCCTGGAGTATGGGGCTAGCTGGAAACACCATATATTTT	CAWSMGLAGNTIYF
TRBD1	NA	TRBV19	TRBJ2-1	TGTGCCAGTAGCACTAGGACAGGGCGGAATGAGCAGTTCTTC	CASSTRTGRNEQFF
TRBD1	NA	TRBV5-3	TRBJ1-1	TGTGCCAGAAGCGTTGTGAGGGGGCGAAGTACTGAAGCTTTCTTT	CARSVVRGRSTEAFF
NA	NA	TRBV5-1	TRBJ2-3	TGCGCCAGCAGCTTGGCCGTAACTAGCACAGATACGCAGTATTTT	CASSLAVTSTDTQYF
NA	few	TRBV5-5	TRBJ1-5	TGTGCCAGCAGCGCGAACGCAGGGGCGTGGGGGAATCAGCCCCAGCATTTT	CASSANAGAWGNQPQHF
TRBD1	NA	TRBV7-8	TRBJ1-4	TGTGCCAGCAGCCCCTGGTCGGCAGGGGGCGATGATGAAAAACTGTTTTTT	CASSPWSAGGDDEKLFF
NA	many	TRBV29-1	TRBJ1-1	TGCAGCGTTGCCCTGACAGCTGCAGGAGCTTTCTTT	CSVALTAAGAFF
TRBD1	NA	TRBV19	TRBJ1-4	TGTGCCAGTAGTGTTCAGGGTAACAGGGGTGAAAAACTGTTTTTT	CASSVQGNRGEKLFF
TRBD1	NA	TRBV7-8	TRBJ1-2	TGTGCCAGCAGCTTAGATGGACAGGCGCTAAGTGGCTACACCTTC	CASSLDGQALSGYTF
TRBD1	NA	TRBV11-2	TRBJ2-7	TGTGCCAGCAGAGGGACAGGGGACGGCGAGCAGTACTTC	CASRGTGDGEQYF
NA	NA	TRBV12-2	TRBJ2-7	TGTGCAAGTCGCTTAGTTGTTCATCCAGGGGTCCCCTACGAGCAGTACTTC	CASRLVVHPGVPYEQYF
NA	NA	TRBV4-2	TRBJ1-5	TGTGCCAGCAGCCAAGATGCTAAGGGAGACCAGCCCCAGCATTTT	CASSQDAKGDQPQHF
TRBD1	NA	TRBV6-5	TRBJ1-1	TGTGCCAGCAGTTACGGAGGGACAGGGGGTTCTGAAGCTTTCTTT	CASSYGGTGGSEAFF
NA	NA	TRBV5-8	TRBJ2-1	TGTGCCAGCAGCACTTGGACAGCTTACAATGAGCAGTTCTTC	CASSTWTAYNEQFF
TRBD1	NA	TRBV5-1	TRBJ1-1	TGCGCCAGCAGCTTGATGGGACAGTCAATGAACACTGAAGCTTTCTTT	CASSLMGQSMNTEAFF
NA	few	TRBV2	TRBJ2-1	TGTGCCATCCGGACCAGGGCATCCTACAATGAGCAGTTCTTC	CAIRTRASYNEQFF
TRBD1	NA	TRBV2	TRBJ1-6	TGTGCCAGCAGTGAATTGGGGACAGGGACCTCACCCCTCCACTTT	CASSELGTGTSPLHF
NA	NA	TRBV5-4	TRBJ1-1	TGTGCCAGCAGCGGGGATCCAGGGGACGGTGAAGCTTTCTTT	CASSGDPGDGEAFF
TRBD1	NA	TRBV19	TRBJ1-1	TGTGCCAGTAGTTTTCGATACAGGGGACCGAACACTGAAGCTTTCTTT	CASSFRYRGPNTEAFF
NA	NA	TRBV19	TRBJ1-2	TGTGCCAGTAGTTTAGTGAGTAGAAACTATGGCTACACCTTC	CASSLVSRNYGYTF
TRBD1	NA	TRBV3-1/TRBV3-2	TRBJ1-4	TGTGCCAGCAGCCGTCGTGCGGGACAGGTGGAAAAACTGTTTTTT	CASSRRAGQVEKLFF
TRBD1	NA	TRBV18	TRBJ2-2	TGTGCCAGCTCACCACCCTCCAGGGGGCGACGTAACACCGGGGAGCTGTTTTTT	CASSPPSRGRRNTGELFF
NA	NA	TRBV7-2	TRBJ1-2	TGTGCCAGCAAGCTTGGTTCGCAGGGCCTCTATGGCTACACCTTC	CASKLGSQGLYGYTF
TRBD2	NA	TRBV3-1/TRBV3-2	TRBJ2-3	TGTGCCAGCCTATGTAGCGGGGGCCTCACAGATACGCAGTATTTT	CASLCSGGLTDTQYF
NA	NA	TRBV7-2	TRBJ2-2	TGTGCCAGCAGCTTAGACTACGCGAACACCGGGGAGCTGTTTTTT	CASSLDYANTGELFF
TRBD1	NA	TRBV7-7	TRBJ2-2	TGTGCCAGCAGCGCCAGACAGGGCAACACCGGGGAGCTGTTTTTT	CASSARQGNTGELFF